The 17 T cell receptor beta chains below were found in one sample sequenced in a study of metastatic and nonmetastatic thyroid tumors. Using MiXCR, TCRdb re-called clones from the PCR reads. Among roughly 29,000 clones listed, around a quarter were seen once. Before thyroid surgery, none of the patients had received any treatment. The sample consisted of blood. Receptors originate from a female donor with papillary thyroid cancer or a benign thyroid nodule (not recorded which). Some clones in this sample may be carry-over from other donors' samples.

In its sample, this clone was seen many times. This may stem from a read error, because a much larger clone lies one nucleotide away. J is TRBJ2-3 and V is TRBV7-8; no definite D call. Germline lookup yields CDR1 SGHVS and CDR2 FQNEAQ. The CDR3 consists of 16 residues. Deletions cut 2 bases from V and 6 bases from J, with 18 bases between. The CDR3 DNA follows: TGTGCCAGCAGCTTACAGATGGCTAGGAGTGGGGATACGCAGTATTTT. As protein: CASSLQMARSGDTQYF.

In the case of this clone: Being one base from a much bigger clone, this may be a read error. The same CDR3 also results from other DNA sequences found in this sample. The chain recombines TRBV19 with TRBJ2-1; 8 bases are a match to TRBD1. Germline V CDR1 and CDR2: LNHDA, SQIVND (reference sequence). CDR3 length: 15 residues. CDR3 sequence: CASSHRQGSYNEQFF. The DNA of the CDR3 is TGTGCTAGTAGTCACCGACAGGGGTCCTACAATGAGCAGTTCTTC.

This clone was picked up many times. The chain recombines TRBV20-1 with TRBJ1-1; D gene unclear. The CDR3 consists of 12 residues. Germline V gene sequence: CDR1 DFQATT, CDR2 SNEGSKA (reference sequence). Trimming removed 4 bases at V and 4 bases at J, with 10 bases between. The CDR3, as DNA: TGCAGTGCTACGAGAGATACCACTGAAGCTTTCTTT. This translates into CSATRDTTEAFF.

Ten or more counts support this clone. The chain has TRBV3-1 and TRBJ2-1; 8 bases fit TRBD1. Germline trimming cut 1 base from V and 10 bases from J; bases unmatched to any gene: 3. The CDR3 spans 13 residues. In germline, CDR1 is LGHDT, CDR2 YNNKEL (reference sequence). CDR3 protein: CASSQVDRGEQFF. For the CDR3, the DNA is TGTGCCAGCAGCCAAGTCGACAGGGGAGAGCAGTTCTTC.

This clone has ten or more counts. The chain employs TRBV6-5 and TRBJ2-7; 7 nucleotides match TRBD2. The V segment lost 2 bases and the J segment 3 bases; nucleotides outside the gene matches: 7. Germline V lookup: CDR1 MNHEY, CDR2 SVGAGI. This CDR3 has 15 residues. CDR3 nucleotides: TGTGCCAGCAGTTACGGGGAGGGTGAGAGCTACGAGCAGTACTTC. Its translation: CASSYGEGESYEQYF.

Note on this clone: The conserved phenylalanine or tryptophan normally closing the CDR3 is absent here, so this likely arose from a read error. The limits of the CDR3 on the DNA are not certain, so only TCRdb's listed CDR3 is given. This chain uses TRBV18 with TRBJ1-4; TRBD1 is the table's D call, not checked against the DNA. The CDR3 spans 13 amino acids, including both terminal residues. Per germline, CDR1 KGHSH and CDR2 LQKENI. CDR3 in amino acids: CAISPGQGEKLIL.

This clone was seen repeatedly, ten times or more. The rearrangement joins TRBV7-2 to TRBJ1-5; 7 positions match TRBD1. Looked up from germline, CDR1 is SGHTA and CDR2 is FQGNSA. This CDR3 is 15 amino acids long. The V gene end was trimmed by 1 base and the J gene end by 6 bases; junction bases not matched to a gene: 6. For the CDR3, the DNA is TGTGCCAGCAGCTTAGTGAAGGGGGCAGGTCAGCCCCAGCATTTT. Amino acids: CASSLVKGAGQPQHF.

This clone was counted a few times. Mismatch with germline at one junction end may stem from a read error. Written as DNA, the CDR3 is TGTGCCAGCAGCCTCCGGGACAGTGAGTACGATCAGTACTTC. Translated: CASSLRDSEYDQYF. The chain recombines TRBV27 with TRBJ2-7; 7 positions agree with TRBD1. CDR1 is MNHEY and CDR2 is SMNVEV in the germline V gene (reference sequence). CDR3 length equals 14 residues.

Judged by abundance, this clone is medium-sized (0.01 to 0.1%). This chain joins TRBV10-3 and TRBJ2-7; 10 bases match TRBD1. V lost 3 bases to trimming and J lost 0 bases; unmatched junction nucleotides: 2. Germline values: CDR1 ENHRY, CDR2 SYGVKD. This CDR3 is built from 15 residues. DNA of the CDR3: TGTGCCATCAGTGACTGGGACAGGGGCTCCTACGAGCAGTACTTC. Translation: CAISDWDRGSYEQYF.

This clone is medium-sized. The CDR3 DNA follows: TGTGCCAGCGCCCCCCTAGCTTCTGGAAACACCATATATTTT. This sequence encodes CASAPLASGNTIYF. This chain links TRBV12-3 or TRBV12-4 with TRBJ1-3, with unresolved D. CDR3 size: 14 residues. V shed 8 bases and J shed 1 base, with 12 bases lying between them.

This clone was seen ten or more times. V is TRBV10-3 and J is TRBJ2-6; unclear D gene. The CDR3 has 15 residues. Germline V gene data show CDR1 as ENHRY and CDR2 as SYGVKD. The V gene lost 0 bases and the J gene lost 2 bases, with 5 bases spanning the gap. CDR3: CAISESGTGANVLTF. CDR3 sequence (DNA): TGTGCCATCAGTGAGTCAGGGACTGGGGCCAACGTCCTGACTTTC.

This clone has ten or more counts. A much more abundant neighbour one base away suggests this may be a read error. Other DNA sequences from this sample encode an identical CDR3 as well. This rearrangement joins TRBV11-1 to TRBJ2-7; perhaps TRBD2 as D (5 bases). CDR3 length equals 17 residues. The germline V gene has CDR1 SGHAT and CDR2 FQDESV (reference sequence). The CDR3, as DNA: TGTGCCAGCAGCCTAGCCCCAAGGTCTAGTTTCAGCCACGAGCAGTACTTC. Its translation: CASSLAPRSSFSHEQYF.

Comments on this clone: At one end the junction does not follow the germline gene, possibly because of a read error. The chain combines TRBV20-1 with TRBJ2-2, with a weak D call TRBD1 (5 bases). Germline assignment: CDR1 DFQATT and CDR2 SNEGSKA (reference sequence). The CDR3 has 16 residues. Here the CDR3 DNA reads TGCAGTGCTAGGGTCCAGGGCTGTGCGAACACCGGAGAGCTGTTTTTT. Encoded protein: CSARVQGCANTGELFF.

This clone showed up many times. This chain joins TRBV29-1 and TRBJ2-1; the match to TRBD2 covers 7 bases. Trimming removed 4 bases from V and 0 bases from J; junction bases left unmatched: 0. Germline values: CDR1 SQVTM, CDR2 ANQGSEA. The CDR3 is 13 residues long. The chain's CDR3 is CSVGTSSYNEQFF. CDR3 DNA: TGCAGCGTTGGGACTAGCTCCTACAATGAGCAGTTCTTC.

This clone was seen at least ten times. The CDR3: CAISATLSSGNTIYF. For the CDR3, the DNA is TGTGCCATCAGTGCTACTCTCAGCTCTGGAAACACCATATATTTT. This chain joins TRBV10-3 and TRBJ1-3; D not certain. The CDR3 loop spans 15 amino acids. CDR1 ENHRY and CDR2 SYGVKD come from the germline V gene. V shed 4 bases and J shed 0 bases, with 10 bases lying between them.

Many counts were recorded for this clone. DNA of the CDR3: TGTGCCCGGGACCAGAACACCGGGGAGCTGTTTTTT. Amino acids: CARDQNTGELFF. The J gene is TRBJ2-2, the V gene TRBV30; perhaps D is TRBD1 or TRBD2 (5 bases each). Germline V gene data show CDR1 as GTSNPN and CDR2 as SVGIG (reference sequence). The CDR3 is 12 amino acids. The V and J ends lost 8 bases and 1 base respectively, with 8 bases between them.

This clone was observed at least ten times. This sequence joins TRBV28 and TRBJ2-1; TRBD1 is a possible D gene (5 bases). Per the germline V gene, CDR1 is MDHEN and CDR2 is SYDVKM. The CDR3 sequence is 14 residues long. V lost 6 bases and J 8 bases, leaving 17 bases between the germline ends. This CDR3 reads CASSRSRGLDEQFF. Here the CDR3 DNA reads TGTGCCAGCAGCAGATCAAGGGGCTTGGATGAGCAGTTCTTC.